This T cell receptor (beta chain) emerged from a study of blood T cell repertoires in COVID-19. Study-wide background: Acute and convalescent COVID-19 specimens originated in the United States, Italy and Spain. PBMCs, B-cell-depleted T cells, or T cells were the source of the cDNA or gDNA that made up the material.

The CDR3 sequence is 14 residues long. In germline, CDR1 is LNHDA, CDR2 SQIVND (reference sequence). V shed 5 bases and J 2 bases; nucleotides not matched to a gene: 3. Assay used: immunoSEQ multiplex PCR; TCRdb lists only in-frame clones, some missing. The sample includes 180,000 or so clones, approximately 80% seen only once; the top ten take 13% to 15%. The specimen was peripheral blood. This receptor was taken from a woman aged 65 to 85 with COVID-19, enrolled during active disease. This chain joins TRBV19 and TRBJ2-7; 10 nucleotides match TRBD1. The CDR3 DNA sequence: TGTGCCAGTAGTCGGGACAGGGGAACCTACGAGCAGTACTTC. It yields the protein CASSRDRGTYEQYF.